A single sample gave rise to the 17 T cell receptor beta chains below, sequenced in a study of CD8+CD57+ T cells in acquired aplastic anemia (dated by TCRdb to the late 2010s). The sequencing machine was an Illumina HiSeq 2000. Genomic DNA was used as template for profiling of TCR beta VDJ combinations and CDR3 sequences. TCRdb trimmed public reads at Q25 via fastp, called clones via MiXCR and kept in-frame beta chains. When rows share a CDR3 protein, they turn into one entry using the most common DNA and genes. Here the sample has 400,000 to 450,000 distinct CDR3 sequences; just under 70% occur a single time. 4% of the sample is held by the ten biggest clonotypes. The source material was sorted CD4+, CD8+, or CD8+CD57+ T cells (not recorded which) from PBMCs. The origin of the receptors is a human donor in good health, serving as a control.

This clonotype has a handful of counts. V is TRBV30 and J is TRBJ1-5; TRBD1 is a possible D gene (6 bases). This CDR3 region has 16 residues. V dropped 0 bases and J dropped 4 bases, with 16 bases sitting between them. Germline V gene data show CDR1 as GTSNPN and CDR2 as SVGIG (reference sequence). CDR3 DNA sequence: TGTGCCTGGAGTGTACCCCGGACAGCGCGAAATCAGCCCCAGCATTTT. It encodes CAWSVPRTARNQPQHF.

The gene calls are TRBV5-1 and TRBJ2-3; 7 bases align to TRBD1. The CDR3 is 13 amino acids. CDR1 and CDR2 from the germline V gene are SGHRS and YFSETQ. The junction had 10 bases not matched to a gene; V was cut back by 4 bases and J by 11 bases. The CDR3 region is CASSTTGWALQYF. DNA for the CDR3: TGCGCCAGCAGCACGACAGGGTGGGCACTGCAGTATTTT.

The V gene is TRBV7-2, the J gene TRBJ2-7; tentative D call: TRBD2 (7 bases). CDR3 size: 15 residues. V lost 7 bases and J lost 9, with 25 bases in between. The germline V gene has CDR1 SGHTA and CDR2 FQGNSA. As DNA, the CDR3 is TGTGCCAGCATCAAACCTTATGGCGGGGGCCGTACGCAGTACTTC. It translates to CASIKPYGGGRTQYF.

As for this clonotype: The junction shows a germline mismatch at one end, possibly a read error. The V gene is TRBV7-2, the J gene TRBJ2-3; D is possibly TRBD2 (5 bases). Looked up from germline, CDR1 is SGHTA and CDR2 is FQGNSA. CDR3 length equals 14 residues. The CDR3 loop reads CASSLGLAGDYTFF. The CDR3 DNA reads TGTGCCAGCAGCTTAGGCCTCGCGGGTGACTACACCTTCTTT.

This rearrangement joins TRBV29-1 to TRBJ2-5, with 9 bases fitting TRBD1. This CDR3 is built from 13 residues. V was clipped by 3 bases and J by 5 bases; unmatched bases: 4. CDR1 is SQVTM and CDR2 is ANQGSEA in the germline V gene. CDR3: CSVETGGRETQYF. CDR3 sequence (DNA): TGCAGCGTTGAGACAGGGGGACGGGAGACCCAGTACTTC.

In regard to this clonotype: An end of the junction differs from the germline gene, which may be a read error. This sequence joins TRBV5-1 and TRBJ2-7; D might be TRBD2 (5 bases). CDR1 and CDR2 (germline): SGHRS, YFSETQ. CDR3 size: 13 residues. In DNA form, the CDR3 reads TGTGCCAGCAGCGGCCAACCAGGATACGAGCAGTACTTC. Amino acids: CASSGQPGYEQYF. Using reference TRBV5-1 and TRBJ2-7 for the parts outside the CDR3, the full variable domain is KAGVTQTPRYLIKTRGQQVTLSCSPISGHRSVSWYQQTPGQGLQFLFEYFSETQRNKGNFPGRFSGRQFSNSRSEMNVSTLELGDSALYLCASSGQPGYEQYFGPGTRLTVT.

V gene TRBV5-1 combines with J gene TRBJ2-3; 9 bases match TRBD1. The CDR3 has 15 amino acids. Germline V gene data show CDR1 as SGHRS and CDR2 as YFSETQ. After removal of 1 base from V and 3 bases from J, the junction contained 3 bases not matched to a gene. In nucleotides, the CDR3 is TGCGCCAGCAGCTTGCCGGGGACAGGGACAGATACGCAGTATTTT. As protein: CASSLPGTGTDTQYF. Combining the CDR3 with reference TRBV5-1 and TRBJ2-3 gives the whole variable domain KAGVTQTPRYLIKTRGQQVTLSCSPISGHRSVSWYQQTPGQGLQFLFEYFSETQRNKGNFPGRFSGRQFSNSRSEMNVSTLELGDSALYLCASSLPGTGTDTQYFGPGTRLTVL.

At least ten counts were recorded for this clonotype. The gene calls are TRBV7-2 and TRBJ1-2, with D tentatively TRBD1 (5 bases). In germline, CDR1 is SGHTA, CDR2 FQGNSA. This CDR3 is 16 amino acids long. Trimming stripped 0 bases from V and 3 bases from J, with 14 bases between. CDR3 sequence reads: CASSLARDRTHYGYTF. For the CDR3, the DNA is TGTGCCAGCAGCTTAGCGCGCGATCGGACACACTATGGCTACACCTTC.

The table lists this clonotype with many counts. The chain combines TRBV15 with TRBJ2-2, with a possible D match to TRBD1 (6 bases). The CDR3 length is 16 residues. The germline CDR1 and CDR2 sequences are LNHNV and YYDKDF (reference sequence). V was cut by 5 bases and J by 0 bases, with 13 bases left in between. The DNA of the CDR3 is TGTGCCACCAGCTTGACCGGGACAACGAACACCGGGGAGCTGTTTTTT. Its translation: CATSLTGTTNTGELFF. Using reference TRBV15 and TRBJ2-2 for the parts outside the CDR3, the full variable domain is DAMVIQNPRYQVTQFGKPVTLSCSQTLNHNVMYWYQQKSSQAPKLLFHYYDKDFNNEADTPDNFQSRRPNTSFCFLDIRSPGLGDTAMYLCATSLTGTTNTGELFFGEGSRLTVL.

The gene calls are TRBV7-9 and TRBJ2-1; no clear D. CDR1 is SEHNR and CDR2 is FQNEAQ in the germline V gene (reference sequence). With 3 bases removed from V and 16 bases from J, the gap between germline ends came to 22 bases. This CDR3 has 14 amino acids. This CDR3 reads CASSFSRAGHERFF. The CDR3, as DNA: TGTGCCAGCAGCTTCAGCCGGGCAGGCCATGAGCGTTTCTTC.

In its sample, this clonotype was seen many times. The chain links TRBV6-6 to TRBJ1-6; D not resolved. In germline, CDR1 is MNHNY, CDR2 SVGAGI (reference sequence). This CDR3 comprises 15 residues. Trimming left V 1 base short and J 5 bases short, with 9 bases between. In DNA, the CDR3 is TGTGCCAGCAGTTACTTCGGCGGGGATAATTCACCCCTCCACTTT. Translated, it gives CASSYFGGDNSPLHF.

J is TRBJ1-6 and V is TRBV12-3 or TRBV12-4; 8 bases align to TRBD1. The CDR3 runs to 15 residues. V gave up 9 bases and J gave up 8 bases; unmatched junction bases: 12. CDR3 protein: CASTPDRVSYSPLHF. CDR3 coding DNA: TGTGCCAGTACTCCGGACAGGGTTAGTTATTCACCCCTCCACTTT.

Only a few counts were recorded for this clonotype. This may be a read error: a much more frequent sequence differs by one nucleotide. The rearrangement links TRBV7-9 to TRBJ1-6; the D gene is possibly TRBD1 (5 bases). The CDR3 length is 15 residues. Germline loops: CDR1 SEHNR, CDR2 FQNEAQ (reference sequence). The chain's CDR3 is CASSLGGAVRSPPHF. The CDR3 DNA sequence: TGTGCCAGCAGCTTAGGAGGGGCCGTGCGGTCACCCCCCCACTTT.

In this sample, this clonotype turned up many times. J is TRBJ2-3 and V is TRBV4-3, with 7 bases that match TRBD2. The CDR3 runs to 16 residues. V shed 0 bases, J shed 8 bases, and the junction held 11 bases outside the gene matches. CDR1 LGHNA and CDR2 YSLEER come from the germline V gene. In DNA form, the CDR3 reads TGCGCCAGCAGCCAAGATCGTTCCGGGACGGGGGGTACGCAGTATTTT. It is translated as CASSQDRSGTGGTQYF.

V and J are TRBV9 and TRBJ2-1; D not resolved. The V gene lost 2 bases and the J gene lost 9 bases, with 21 bases spanning the gap. Germline V CDR1 and CDR2: SGDLS, YYNGEE. The CDR3 loop spans 16 amino acids. As DNA, the CDR3 is TGTGCCAGCAGCGTCGATCAGAGGTACGTAAACACTGAGCAGTTCTTC. The encoded protein is CASSVDQRYVNTEQFF.

The CDR3 loop is CASSPAVPPTGSTYF. For the CDR3, the DNA is TGTGCCAGCAGCCCAGCGGTTCCTCCTACAGGCAGTACTTATTTT. The chain recombines TRBV7-3 with TRBJ2-3; D may be TRBD1 or TRBD2 (5 bases each). CDR3 length equals 15 residues. Per germline, CDR1 SGHTA and CDR2 FQGTGA. V shed 5 bases and J shed 15 bases, with 27 bases lying between them.

Concerning this clonotype: The junction differs from germline at one of its ends, possibly a read error. This chain links TRBV9 with TRBJ2-7, with D perhaps TRBD1 or TRBD2 (5 bases each). CDR1 SGDLS and CDR2 YYNGEE come from the germline V gene. CDR3 size: 14 residues. As DNA, the CDR3 is TGTGCCAGCAGCGTAGCTGTCAGCGGACAAGAGACGCACTTC. This translates into CASSVAVSGQETHF.